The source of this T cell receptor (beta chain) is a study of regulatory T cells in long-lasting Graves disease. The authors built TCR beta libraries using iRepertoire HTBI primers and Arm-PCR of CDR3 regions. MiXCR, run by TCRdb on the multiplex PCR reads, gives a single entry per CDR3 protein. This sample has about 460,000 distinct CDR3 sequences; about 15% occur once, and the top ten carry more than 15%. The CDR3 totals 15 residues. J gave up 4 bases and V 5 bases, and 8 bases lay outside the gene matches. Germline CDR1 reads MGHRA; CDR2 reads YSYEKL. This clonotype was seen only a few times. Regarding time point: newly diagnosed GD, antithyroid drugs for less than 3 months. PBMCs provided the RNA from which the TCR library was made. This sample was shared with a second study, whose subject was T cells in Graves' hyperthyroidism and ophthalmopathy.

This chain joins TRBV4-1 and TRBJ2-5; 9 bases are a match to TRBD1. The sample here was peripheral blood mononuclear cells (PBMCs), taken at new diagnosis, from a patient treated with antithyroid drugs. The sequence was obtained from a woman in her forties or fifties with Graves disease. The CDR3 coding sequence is TGCGCCAGCAGCTTCCGGTGGGGACAGGGAGAGACCCAGTACTTC. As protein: CASSFRWGQGETQYF.